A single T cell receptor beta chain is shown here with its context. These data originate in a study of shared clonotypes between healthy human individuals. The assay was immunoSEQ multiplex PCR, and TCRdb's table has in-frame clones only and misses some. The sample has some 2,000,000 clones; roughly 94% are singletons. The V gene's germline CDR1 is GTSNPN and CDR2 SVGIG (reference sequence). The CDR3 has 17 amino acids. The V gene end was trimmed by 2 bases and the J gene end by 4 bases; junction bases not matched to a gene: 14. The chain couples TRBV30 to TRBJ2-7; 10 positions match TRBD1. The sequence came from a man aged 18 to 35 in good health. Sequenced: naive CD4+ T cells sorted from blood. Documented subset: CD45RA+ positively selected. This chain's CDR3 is CAWSPELGTGVMYEQYF. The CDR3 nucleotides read TGTGCCTGGAGTCCAGAATTGGGGACAGGGGTAATGTACGAGCAGTACTTC.